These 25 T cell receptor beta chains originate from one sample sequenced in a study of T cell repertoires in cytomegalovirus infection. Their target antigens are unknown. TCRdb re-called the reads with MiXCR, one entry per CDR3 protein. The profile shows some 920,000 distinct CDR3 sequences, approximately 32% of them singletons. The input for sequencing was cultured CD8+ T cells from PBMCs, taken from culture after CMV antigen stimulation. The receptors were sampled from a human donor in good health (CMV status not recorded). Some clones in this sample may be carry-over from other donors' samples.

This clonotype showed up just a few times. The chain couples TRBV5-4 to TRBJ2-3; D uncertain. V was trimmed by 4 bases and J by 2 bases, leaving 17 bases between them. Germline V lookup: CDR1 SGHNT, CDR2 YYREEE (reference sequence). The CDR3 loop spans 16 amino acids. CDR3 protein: CASSPSSSRATDTQYF. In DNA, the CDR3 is TGTGCCAGCAGCCCGAGCAGTTCCCGCGCCACAGATACGCAGTATTTT. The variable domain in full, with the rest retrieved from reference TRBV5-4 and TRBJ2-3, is ETGVTQSPTHLIKTRGQQVTLRCSSQSGHNTVSWYQQALGQGPQFIFQYYREEENGRGNFPPRFSGLQFPNYSSELNVNALELDDSALYLCASSPSSSRATDTQYFGPGTRLTVL.

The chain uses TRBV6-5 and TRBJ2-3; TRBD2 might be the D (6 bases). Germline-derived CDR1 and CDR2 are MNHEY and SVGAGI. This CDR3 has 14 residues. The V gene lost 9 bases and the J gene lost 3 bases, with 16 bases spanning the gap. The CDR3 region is CASGTTGETDTQYF. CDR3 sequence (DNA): TGTGCCAGTGGAACGACGGGAGAAACAGATACGCAGTATTTT.

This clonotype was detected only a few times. The CDR3 here is CASSLTRTGYNEQFF. The CDR3 region has the DNA TGTGCCAGCAGCTTAACTAGGACGGGGTACAATGAGCAGTTCTTC. V and J are TRBV6-2 or TRBV6-3 and TRBJ2-1; the D gene is possibly TRBD2 (5 bases). The length of the CDR3 is 15 residues. Germline V gene sequence: CDR1 MNHEY, CDR2 SVGEGT. The V and J ends lost 6 bases and 4 bases respectively, with 16 bases between them.

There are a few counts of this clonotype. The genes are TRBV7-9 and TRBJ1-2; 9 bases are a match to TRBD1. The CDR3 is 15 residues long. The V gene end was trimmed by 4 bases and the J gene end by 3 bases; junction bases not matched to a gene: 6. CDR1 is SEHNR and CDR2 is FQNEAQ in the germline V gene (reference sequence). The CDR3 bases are TGTGCCAGCAGCTCAACACAGGGGGCGCACTATGGCTACACCTTC. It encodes CASSSTQGAHYGYTF. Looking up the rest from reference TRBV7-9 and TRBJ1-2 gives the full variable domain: DTGVSQNPRHKITKRGQNVTFRCDPISEHNRLYWYRQTLGQGPEFLTYFQNEAQLEKSRLLSDRFSAERPKGSFSTLEIQRTEQGDSAMYLCASSSTQGAHYGYTFGSGTRLTVV.

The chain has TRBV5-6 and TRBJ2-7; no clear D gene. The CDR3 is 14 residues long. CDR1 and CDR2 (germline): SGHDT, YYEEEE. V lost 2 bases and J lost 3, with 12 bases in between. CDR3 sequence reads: CASSLKGFSYEQYV. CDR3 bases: TGTGCCAGCAGCTTAAAGGGCTTCAGCTACGAGCAGTACGTC.

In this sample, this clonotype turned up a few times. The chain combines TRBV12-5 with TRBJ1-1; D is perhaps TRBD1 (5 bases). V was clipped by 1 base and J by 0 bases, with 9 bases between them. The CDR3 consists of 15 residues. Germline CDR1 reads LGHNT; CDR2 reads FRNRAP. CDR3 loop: CASGLGGALNTEAFF. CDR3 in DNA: TGTGCTAGTGGTTTGGGGGGCGCGTTGAACACTGAAGCTTTCTTT.

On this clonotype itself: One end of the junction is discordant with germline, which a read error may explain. CDR3 region: CASSPSRSSIDTQYF. The CDR3 DNA reads as TGTGCCAGCAGTCCCTCCAGGTCGAGCATAGATACGCAGTATTTT. This sequence joins TRBV27 and TRBJ2-3, with D unclear. Germline CDR1 MNHEY, CDR2 SMNVEV (reference sequence). This CDR3 comprises 15 residues.

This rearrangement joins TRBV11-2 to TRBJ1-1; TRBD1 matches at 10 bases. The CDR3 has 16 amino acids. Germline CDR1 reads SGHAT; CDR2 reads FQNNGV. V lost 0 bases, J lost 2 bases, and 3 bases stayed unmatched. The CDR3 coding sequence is TGTGCCAGCAGCTTAGAGACAGGGGGCGACAACACTGAAGCTTTCTTT. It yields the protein CASSLETGGDNTEAFF.

CDR3 sequence reads: CASRRDRDNQPQHF. The CDR3 coding sequence is TGTGCCAGCAGGAGGGACAGAGACAATCAGCCCCAGCATTTT. The chain carries TRBV6-2 or TRBV6-3 and TRBJ1-5; TRBD1 agrees at 7 bases. Germline V gene data show CDR1 as MNHEY and CDR2 as SVGEGT. J gave up 3 bases and V 6 bases, and 5 bases lay outside the gene matches. This CDR3 region has 14 residues.

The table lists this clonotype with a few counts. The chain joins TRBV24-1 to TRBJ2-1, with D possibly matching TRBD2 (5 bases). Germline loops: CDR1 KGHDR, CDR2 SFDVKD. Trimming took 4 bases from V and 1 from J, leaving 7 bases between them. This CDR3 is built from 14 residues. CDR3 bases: TGTGCCACCAGTGACGGCGGGTCCTACAATGAGCAGTTCTTC. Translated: CATSDGGSYNEQFF.

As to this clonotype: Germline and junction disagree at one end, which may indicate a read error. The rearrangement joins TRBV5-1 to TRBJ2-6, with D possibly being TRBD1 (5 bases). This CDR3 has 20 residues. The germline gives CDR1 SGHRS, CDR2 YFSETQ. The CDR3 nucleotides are TGCGCCAGCAGTTCCGAAGGGGTCAGTCAGGTCGACTCTGGGGTCAACGTCCTGACTTTC. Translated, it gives CASSSEGVSQVDSGVNVLTF.

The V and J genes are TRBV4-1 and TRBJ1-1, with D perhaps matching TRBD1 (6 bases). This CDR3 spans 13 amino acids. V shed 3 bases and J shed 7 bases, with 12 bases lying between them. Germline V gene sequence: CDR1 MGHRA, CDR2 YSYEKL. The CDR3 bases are TGCGCCAGCAGCCACCTAGGACAGAATGAAGCTTTCTTT. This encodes CASSHLGQNEAFF.

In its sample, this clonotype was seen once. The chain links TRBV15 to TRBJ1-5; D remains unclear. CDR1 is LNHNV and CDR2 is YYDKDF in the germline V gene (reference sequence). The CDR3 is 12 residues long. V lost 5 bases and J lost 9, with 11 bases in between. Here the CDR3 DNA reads TGTGCCACCAGCGGAAAAGGATGGCCCCAGCATTTT. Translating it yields CATSGKGWPQHF.

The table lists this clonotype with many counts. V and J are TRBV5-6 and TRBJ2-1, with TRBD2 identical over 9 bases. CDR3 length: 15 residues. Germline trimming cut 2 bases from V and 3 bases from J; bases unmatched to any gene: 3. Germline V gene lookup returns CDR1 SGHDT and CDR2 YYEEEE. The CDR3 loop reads CASSFSGGRYNEQFF. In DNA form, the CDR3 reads TGTGCCAGCAGCTTTAGCGGGGGCCGCTACAATGAGCAGTTCTTC.

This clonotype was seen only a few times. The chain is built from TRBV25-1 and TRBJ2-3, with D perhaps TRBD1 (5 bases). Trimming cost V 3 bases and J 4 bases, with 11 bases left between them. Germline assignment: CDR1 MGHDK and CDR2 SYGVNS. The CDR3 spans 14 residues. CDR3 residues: CASSEFRASDTQYF. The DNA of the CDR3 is TGTGCCAGCAGTGAGTTCAGGGCTTCAGATACGCAGTATTTT.

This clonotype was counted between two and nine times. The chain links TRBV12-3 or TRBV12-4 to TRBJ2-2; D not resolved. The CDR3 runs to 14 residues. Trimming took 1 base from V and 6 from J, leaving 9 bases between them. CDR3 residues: CASSLEAAAGELFF. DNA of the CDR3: TGTGCCAGCAGTTTAGAAGCCGCGGCCGGGGAGCTGTTTTTT.

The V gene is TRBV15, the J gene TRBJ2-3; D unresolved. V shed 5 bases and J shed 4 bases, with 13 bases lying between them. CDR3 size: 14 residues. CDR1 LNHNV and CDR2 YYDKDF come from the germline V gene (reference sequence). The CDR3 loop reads CATSFSNLADTQYF. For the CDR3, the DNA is TGTGCCACCAGCTTTTCAAACTTGGCAGATACGCAGTATTTT.

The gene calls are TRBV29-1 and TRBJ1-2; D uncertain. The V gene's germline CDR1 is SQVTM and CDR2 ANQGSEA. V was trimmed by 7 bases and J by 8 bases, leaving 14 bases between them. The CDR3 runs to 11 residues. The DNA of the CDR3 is TGCAGCGGGGCCGCGCTTGGGGGCTACACCTTC. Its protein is CSGAALGGYTF.

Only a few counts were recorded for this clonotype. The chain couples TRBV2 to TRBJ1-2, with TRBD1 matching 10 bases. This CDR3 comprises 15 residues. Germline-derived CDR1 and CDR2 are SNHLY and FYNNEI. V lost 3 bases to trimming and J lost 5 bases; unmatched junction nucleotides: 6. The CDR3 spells CASSDGTGEGYGYTF. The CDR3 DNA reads TGTGCCAGCAGTGATGGGACAGGGGAGGGTTATGGCTACACCTTC.

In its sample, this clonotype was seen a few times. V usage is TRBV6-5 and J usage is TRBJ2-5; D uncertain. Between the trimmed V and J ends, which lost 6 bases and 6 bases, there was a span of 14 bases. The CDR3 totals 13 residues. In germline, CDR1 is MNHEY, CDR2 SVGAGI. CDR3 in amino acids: CASSPAGVKTQYF. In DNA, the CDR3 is TGTGCCAGCAGCCCAGCTGGGGTGAAGACCCAGTACTTC.

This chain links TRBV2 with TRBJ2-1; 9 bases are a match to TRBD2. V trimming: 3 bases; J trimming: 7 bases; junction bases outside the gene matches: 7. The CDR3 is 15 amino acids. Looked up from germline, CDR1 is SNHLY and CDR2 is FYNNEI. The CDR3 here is CASSEEAGGTNEQFF. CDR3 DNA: TGTGCCAGCAGTGAGGAAGCGGGGGGCACAAATGAGCAGTTCTTC.

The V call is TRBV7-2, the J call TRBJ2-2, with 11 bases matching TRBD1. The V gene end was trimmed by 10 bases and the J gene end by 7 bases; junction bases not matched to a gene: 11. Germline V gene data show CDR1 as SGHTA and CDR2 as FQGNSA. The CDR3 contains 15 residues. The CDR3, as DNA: TGTGCCAACAAACCAGAGGACAGGGGGCGCGGGGAGCTGTTTTTT. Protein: CANKPEDRGRGELFF.

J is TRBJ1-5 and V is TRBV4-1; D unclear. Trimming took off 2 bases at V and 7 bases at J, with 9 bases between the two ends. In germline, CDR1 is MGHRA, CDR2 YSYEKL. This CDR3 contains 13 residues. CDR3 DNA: TGCGCCAGCAGCCAAACGGTTGAACAGCCCCAGCATTTT. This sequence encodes CASSQTVEQPQHF.

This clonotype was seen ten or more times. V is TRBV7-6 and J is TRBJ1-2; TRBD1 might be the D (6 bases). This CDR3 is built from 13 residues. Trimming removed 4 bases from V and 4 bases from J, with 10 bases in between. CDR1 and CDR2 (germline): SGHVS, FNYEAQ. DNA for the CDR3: TGTGCCAGCAGCTGGGGGGCAGCCTATGGCTACACCTTC. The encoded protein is CASSWGAAYGYTF.

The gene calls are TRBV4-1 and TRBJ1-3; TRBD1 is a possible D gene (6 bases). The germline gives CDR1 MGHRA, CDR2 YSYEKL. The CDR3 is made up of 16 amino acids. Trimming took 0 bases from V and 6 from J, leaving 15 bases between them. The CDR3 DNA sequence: TGCGCCAGCAGCCAAGATTTGGGGGCGGCCATAAACACCATATATTTT. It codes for CASSQDLGAAINTIYF.